This T cell receptor beta chain is from a study of blood T cell repertoires in COVID-19. Study-level information: Samples came from the United States, Italy and Spain, spanning acute and convalescent COVID-19. Nucleic acid was either cDNA or gDNA, and it came from T cells, B-cell-depleted T cells, or PBMCs.

In the original analysis: Amplification of reference gene primers provided the estimated nucleated cell counts. The repertoire was sequenced with immunoSEQ multiplex PCR; TCRdb's copy has only in-frame clones and lacks some. V, J and clone size are those of that table, while D and trimming were read from the DNA. The data contain around 74,000 clones, roughly nine tenths of them singletons. CDR1 is MDHEN and CDR2 is SYDVKM in the germline V gene. This CDR3 is 16 amino acids long. J gave up 0 bases and V 4 bases, and 8 bases lay outside the gene matches. Sequencing used peripheral blood. This sequence joins TRBV28 and TRBJ1-2; TRBD1 matches 7 bases. This TCR was sampled from a woman aged 80 or over with active or convalescent COVID-19. The CDR3 DNA reads TGTGCCAGCAGTTCGAGGACAGGACCTACTAACTATGGCTACACCTTC. As protein: CASSSRTGPTNYGYTF.